These 8 T cell receptor beta chains came from one sample sequenced in a study of regulatory T cells in long-lasting Graves disease. CDR3 regions were amplified by Arm-PCR using iRepertoire HTBI primers to build TCR beta libraries. TCRdb reprocessed the multiplex PCR reads via MiXCR and lists one record per CDR3 protein. The sample records around 450,000 distinct CDR3 sequences, 16% being singletons. Indicated time point: newly diagnosed GD, antithyroid drugs for less than 3 months. After RNA was extracted from PBMCs, the TCR library was made from it. These same data were also listed under a study on T cells in Graves' hyperthyroidism and ophthalmopathy.

Here the sequenced sample was peripheral blood mononuclear cells (PBMCs), taken at new diagnosis, from a patient treated with antithyroid drugs. These receptors all stem from a man in his forties with Graves disease.

Remarks on this clonotype: A much larger clone differs from this one at a single base, so this may be a read error. The chain joins TRBV20-1 to TRBJ2-1, with D maybe TRBD1 (6 bases). Germline values: CDR1 DFQATT, CDR2 SNEGSKA (reference sequence). The CDR3 covers 15 residues. The CDR3 protein is CSPALGASSYNEQFF. The CDR3 region has the DNA TGCAGCCCTGCGCTGGGGGCTAGCTCCTACAATGAGCAGTTCTTC.

V and J are TRBV11-2 and TRBJ2-2; D is unresolved. The V end lost 1 base, the J end lost 6 bases, and 12 bases lay between the germline ends. The CDR3 is 15 amino acids. CDR1 is SGHAT and CDR2 is FQNNGV in the germline V gene. The CDR3 DNA reads as TGTGCCAGCAGCTTAGGTTTAAGGAAATCCGGGGAGCTGTTTTTT. Its protein is CASSLGLRKSGELFF.

This clonotype has ten or more counts. V and J are TRBV5-1 and TRBJ1-2; no clear D. This CDR3 comprises 14 residues. The V end was cut by 1 base, the J end by 8 bases, with 15 bases between. From germline, CDR1 is SGHRS and CDR2 YFSETQ. CDR3 region: CASSLQSGIGGYTF. As DNA, the CDR3 is TGCGCCAGCAGCTTGCAGTCGGGAATTGGCGGCTACACCTTC.

The chain combines TRBV9 with TRBJ1-2; 7 bases line up with TRBD1. Germline V lookup: CDR1 SGDLS, CDR2 YYNGEE. The trim removed 3 bases at V and 1 base at J, leaving 18 bases unmatched. The CDR3 sequence is 19 residues long. The CDR3: CASSASRGYANLLNYGYTF. CDR3 sequence (DNA): TGTGCCAGCAGCGCCTCCAGGGGGTATGCCAACCTTCTTAACTATGGCTACACCTTC.

This clonotype was detected many times. The chain combines TRBV28 with TRBJ2-1; 12 nucleotides align to TRBD2. The CDR3 has 17 residues. V was pared by 5 bases and J by 7 bases, with 12 bases of the junction left unmatched. Germline V gene data show CDR1 as MDHEN and CDR2 as SYDVKM. CDR3 nucleotide sequence: TGTGCCAGCAGTCCGCCCCGACTAGCGGGAGTGGAAAATGAGCAGTTCTTC. As protein: CASSPPRLAGVENEQFF.

The chain uses TRBV7-9 and TRBJ2-5, with D possibly being TRBD1 (5 bases). Per germline, CDR1 SEHNR and CDR2 FQNEAQ (reference sequence). CDR3 length equals 14 residues. The V end lost 0 bases, the J end lost 2 bases, and 7 bases lay between the germline ends. CDR3: CASSLARQQETQYF. CDR3 DNA: TGTGCCAGCAGCTTAGCGCGACAGCAAGAGACCCAGTACTTC.

This clonotype was counted between two and nine times. CDR3 sequence: CAISGETSLTVGELFF. The CDR3 DNA sequence: TGTGCCATCAGTGGTGAGACTTCCCTAACCGTAGGGGAGCTGTTTTTT. V and J are TRBV10-3 and TRBJ2-2; unclear D gene. V was trimmed by 4 bases and J by 8 bases, leaving 20 bases between them. The CDR3 sequence is 16 residues long. Germline V gene sequence: CDR1 ENHRY, CDR2 SYGVKD.

V usage is TRBV28 and J usage is TRBJ2-4; D might be TRBD1 or TRBD2, each matching 5 bases. V dropped 2 bases and J dropped 0 bases, with 8 bases sitting between them. The CDR3 has 15 amino acids. The germline V gene has CDR1 MDHEN and CDR2 SYDVKM. As DNA, the CDR3 is TGTGCCAGCAGTTTAGGGGGATCAGCCAAAAACATTCAGTACTTC. This encodes CASSLGGSAKNIQYF.